The present T cell receptor beta chain was sequenced within a study of T cell responses to AZD1222 COVID-19 vaccine. The study's findings and limits: The sample set comprised mostly white British donors with more females, and clonal diversity was possibly underestimated. Recipients of two AZD1222 doses showed rising Spike-specific TCR breadth and depth. Among spike-specific TCRs, nearly half reportedly target unmutated variant regions. Of the AZD1222 recipients, only 5 to 7 were seropositive at baseline.

Assay used: immunoSEQ multiplex PCR; TCRdb lists only in-frame clones, some missing. Of 100,000 to 150,000 clones in the sample, over 70% were seen once. As to this clone: Its target is not known.

This TCR came from an adult in good health. The source material was peripheral blood, sampled on day 0 of AZD1222 vaccination.

This CDR3 reads CASSTKSSYNEQFF. In DNA form, the CDR3 reads TGTGCCAGTAGTACCAAGAGCTCCTACAATGAGCAGTTCTTC. The chain joins TRBV19 to TRBJ2-1; D call uncertain. Germline V gene sequence: CDR1 LNHDA, CDR2 SQIVND (reference sequence). The V and J ends lost 4 bases and 0 bases respectively, with 7 bases between them. The CDR3 runs to 14 residues.